This T cell receptor beta chain was observed in a study of cytomegalovirus exposure and HLA in healthy donors. On the study more broadly: According to later analysis, the same platform produced the 120 validation and 666 first-cohort repertoires.

Profiling relied on immunoSEQ multiplex PCR, and the TCRdb table lists in-frame clones only, not all of them. The sample has about 150,000 clones, 85% to 90% seen once. V shed 3 bases and J shed 0 bases, with 9 bases lying between them. CDR3 size: 16 residues. CDR1 and CDR2 from the germline V gene are LNHDA and SQIVND (reference sequence). This rearrangement joins TRBV19 to TRBJ2-6; TRBD2 is a possible D gene (5 bases). Sequencing input: PBMCs. The receptor was derived from a woman under 30 in good health and CMV-seropositive. The CDR3 region has the DNA TGTGCCAGTAGTATCCAGAGCGGCTCTGGGGCCAACGTCCTGACTTTC. Encoded protein: CASSIQSGSGANVLTF.